These 28 T cell receptor beta chains were sequenced from one sample in a study of T-cell memory formation after mild COVID-19. TCRdb recomputed calls from the 5' RACE reads with MiXCR, one row per CDR3 protein. The sample shows under 300,000 distinct CDR3 sequences, about a sixth of them seen only once. Sequences were obtained from PBMCs or a T cell subset sorted from them (not recorded which). These receptors were taken from a man aged 18-30 years who had mild COVID-19 (a few samples of this study predate the infection). Cell type and time point are not known.

This chain connects TRBV25-1 to TRBJ1-3; possible D gene TRBD1, 5 bases. The CDR3 runs to 14 residues. Trimming took 4 bases from V and 8 from J, leaving 15 bases between them. The V gene's germline CDR1 is MGHDK and CDR2 SYGVNS. CDR3 protein: CASSAPGTWDTIYF. DNA for the CDR3: TGTGCCAGCAGTGCTCCCGGGACTTGGGACACCATATATTTT.

A few counts support this clonotype. The chain combines TRBV20-1 with TRBJ2-5, with 7 bases matching TRBD1. Germline CDR1 DFQATT, CDR2 SNEGSKA (reference sequence). There are 13 residues in the CDR3. The J segment lost 9 bases and the V segment lost 1 base, leaving 8 bases of the junction unmatched. CDR3 DNA sequence: TGCAGTGCTAGAGCTATCGACCAGGGGGCCCAGTACTTC. Its translation is CSARAIDQGAQYF.

This clonotype was counted at least ten times. The chain uses TRBV7-2 and TRBJ2-1, with D maybe TRBD1 (6 bases). Trimming pared 4 bases from V and 3 bases from J, leaving 7 bases between. Germline lookup yields CDR1 SGHTA and CDR2 FQGNSA. This CDR3 has 13 amino acids. This CDR3 is CASSSDSYNEQFF. CDR3 in DNA: TGTGCCAGCAGCTCGGACAGCTACAATGAGCAGTTCTTC.

This clonotype was seen only a few times. As DNA, the CDR3 is TGTGCCAGCACTTCCAGGAGAAGGACCTACAATGAGCAGTTCTTC. It codes for CASTSRRRTYNEQFF. V is TRBV6-2 or TRBV6-3 and J is TRBJ2-1, with D hard to call. The germline V gene has CDR1 MNHEY and CDR2 SVGEGT. V lost 7 bases, J lost 2 bases, and 15 bases lay in between. CDR3 size: 15 residues.

The chain combines TRBV28 with TRBJ1-5; no clear D. With 2 bases removed from V and 2 bases from J, the gap between germline ends came to 13 bases. From germline, CDR1 is MDHEN and CDR2 SYDVKM. There are 16 residues in the CDR3. The DNA for the CDR3 is TGTGCCAGCAGTTTAGCACCCCTTCGGGGCAATCAGCCCCAGCATTTT. It is translated as CASSLAPLRGNQPQHF.

This sequence joins TRBV11-2 and TRBJ2-5; D is perhaps TRBD2 (6 bases). The germline CDR1 and CDR2 sequences are SGHAT and FQNNGV. CDR3 length: 14 residues. V was clipped by 7 bases and J by 4 bases, with 16 bases between them. CDR3 nucleotides: TGTGCCAGCACCCAGCTCCAGGGAGGAGAGACCCAGTACTTC. Translation: CASTQLQGGETQYF.

The chain uses TRBV15 and TRBJ1-6, with TRBD1 matching over 8 bases. This CDR3 comprises 13 residues. With 5 bases clipped from V and 10 bases from J, the junction kept 4 bases outside the gene matches. Germline V gene data show CDR1 as LNHNV and CDR2 as YYDKDF (reference sequence). CDR3 coding DNA: TGTGCCACCAGCCTGGACAGGGAATCACCCCTCCACTTT. Its protein is CATSLDRESPLHF.

The CDR3, as DNA: TGTGCCAGCAAGAGCAGCCATGGGGCTACAGACGAGCAGTACTTC. It encodes CASKSSHGATDEQYF. The chain links TRBV28 to TRBJ2-7; possible D gene TRBD1, 5 bases. Trimming left V 7 bases short and J 5 bases short, with 21 bases between. The CDR3 runs to 15 residues. Germline V lookup: CDR1 MDHEN, CDR2 SYDVKM.

In regard to this clonotype: A junction boundary mismatches the germline segment, possibly from a read error. The chain has TRBV20-1 and TRBJ1-6, with no clear D. Germline V gene data show CDR1 as DFQATT and CDR2 as SNEGSKA (reference sequence). The CDR3 covers 12 residues. CDR3 loop: CSARADDSPLHF. CDR3 DNA sequence: TGCAGTGCCAGAGCGGACGATTCACCCCTCCACTTT.

The chain couples TRBV3-1 to TRBJ2-3; 13 bases map to TRBD2. Trimming took 3 bases from V and 4 from J; bases not matched to a gene: 16. The CDR3 loop spans 20 amino acids. The V gene's germline CDR1 is LGHDT and CDR2 YNNKEL (reference sequence). Here the CDR3 reads CASSQGRGTTSGGAADTQYF. CDR3 bases: TGTGCCAGCAGCCAGGGTCGAGGGACTACTAGCGGGGGGGCCGCAGATACGCAGTATTTT.

The chain uses TRBV5-1 and TRBJ1-4, with TRBD1 matching 7 bases. V trimming: 0 bases; J trimming: 8 bases; junction bases outside the gene matches: 4. Germline CDR1 is SGHRS and CDR2 is YFSETQ. The CDR3 totals 14 residues. The CDR3 DNA sequence: TGCGCCAGCAGCTTGGCGCTACAGGGGGAAAAACTGTTTTTT. Its translation is CASSLALQGEKLFF.

Turning to this clonotype: A read error may produce the germline difference seen at one junction end. This chain joins TRBV24-1 and TRBJ2-5; D is ambiguous. The CDR3 runs 15 residues. Germline CDR1 reads KGHDR; CDR2 reads SFDVKD. The CDR3 bases are TGTGCCACCAGTGACCCCGAAGAGATGAAAGAGACCAAGTACTTC. Encoded protein: CATSDPEEMKETKYF.

This clonotype occurred a few times. For the CDR3, the DNA is TGTGCCACATACGGGGGTCCCAACGTCCTGACTTTC. This gives the protein CATYGGPNVLTF. This chain uses TRBV10-3 with TRBJ2-6; D is perhaps TRBD2 (6 bases). The CDR3 covers 12 residues. Trimming took 10 bases from V and 8 from J, leaving 12 bases between them. The germline CDR1 and CDR2 sequences are ENHRY and SYGVKD.

The chain links TRBV30 to TRBJ2-1, with D possibly being TRBD2 (6 bases). V was clipped by 0 bases and J by 2 bases, with 11 bases between them. CDR1 GTSNPN and CDR2 SVGIG come from the germline V gene (reference sequence). The CDR3 has 15 residues. CDR3 protein: CAWSVPGDPYNEQFF. The CDR3 nucleotides read TGTGCCTGGAGTGTACCGGGGGACCCCTACAATGAGCAGTTCTTC.

The chain joins TRBV13 to TRBJ2-7; TRBD2 might be the D (6 bases). The CDR3 covers 13 residues. The germline CDR1 and CDR2 sequences are PRHDT and FYEKMQ (reference sequence). The V end lost 6 bases, the J end lost 4 bases, and 13 bases lay between the germline ends. CDR3 bases: TGTGCCAGCAGACGGGACTCGCCTTACGAGCAGTACTTC. It codes for CASRRDSPYEQYF.

The genes are TRBV20-1 and TRBJ1-5; D possibly corresponds to TRBD1 (5 bases). Germline-derived CDR1 and CDR2 are DFQATT and SNEGSKA (reference sequence). Trimming shortened V by 0 bases and J by 7 bases, and 10 bases separated the two germline ends. CDR3 length equals 13 residues. The CDR3 bases are TGCAGTGCTAGAGAGAGGGGAGGACAGCCCCAGCATTTT. It translates to CSARERGGQPQHF.

The CDR3 bases are TGTGCCAGCAGCTGGGACAGGGCTGAGACCCAGTACTTC. This encodes CASSWDRAETQYF. The chain recombines TRBV11-2 with TRBJ2-5, with 9 bases identical to TRBD1. The junction had 2 bases not matched to a gene; V was cut back by 4 bases and J by 5 bases. The CDR3 consists of 13 residues. CDR1 and CDR2 from the germline V gene are SGHAT and FQNNGV.

The table lists this clonotype with a few counts. The CDR3 DNA reads TGCGCCAGCAGCCTGCAACACAGGGGCTGTGGGGCCAACGTCCTGACTTTC. This gives the protein CASSLQHRGCGANVLTF. This chain joins TRBV5-1 and TRBJ2-6; TRBD1 matches 7 bases. This CDR3 contains 17 residues. V trimming: 4 bases; J trimming: 3 bases; junction bases outside the gene matches: 10. Germline values: CDR1 SGHRS, CDR2 YFSETQ.

This clonotype was counted a few times. The CDR3 protein is CAWNGNTEAFF. In DNA, the CDR3 is TGTGCCTGGAACGGGAACACTGAAGCTTTCTTT. The chain joins TRBV30 to TRBJ1-1, with D hard to call. CDR1 is GTSNPN, CDR2 SVGIG, per germline (reference sequence). This CDR3 has 11 residues. V was cut by 4 bases and J by 1 base, with 4 bases left in between. Full variable domain (remainder filled in from reference TRBV30 and TRBJ1-1): SQTIHQWPATLVQPVGSPLSLECTVEGTSNPNLYWYRQAAGRGLQLLFYSVGIGQISSEVPQNLSASRPQDRQFILSSKKLLLSDSGFYLCAWNGNTEAFFGQGTRLTVV.

Only a few counts were recorded for this clonotype. The chain combines TRBV7-2 with TRBJ2-2; D not resolved. The germline V and J ends were trimmed by 0 bases and 7 bases, with 6 bases remaining between them. Germline loops: CDR1 SGHTA, CDR2 FQGNSA. The CDR3 is 13 amino acids. The CDR3 is CASSLARGGELFF. The CDR3 nucleotides are TGTGCCAGCAGCTTAGCTAGAGGCGGGGAGCTGTTTTTT.

This clonotype showed up just a few times. This sequence joins TRBV27 and TRBJ2-2; 8 nucleotides match TRBD1. The CDR3 is made up of 15 amino acids. Germline V gene sequence: CDR1 MNHEY, CDR2 SMNVEV (reference sequence). V lost 3 bases to trimming and J lost 5 bases; unmatched junction nucleotides: 5. The CDR3 nucleotides are TGTGCCAGCAGTTTCGTGACAGGGGTTACCGGGGAGCTGTTTTTT. It translates to CASSFVTGVTGELFF.

This clonotype has only a few counts. CDR3 in amino acids: CASSLFQRGDLDTQYF. In DNA form, the CDR3 reads TGTGCCAGCAGCTTATTTCAGCGGGGGGACTTAGATACGCAGTATTTT. The genes are TRBV7-2 and TRBJ2-3; 9 nucleotides agree with TRBD2. With V trimmed by 2 bases and J by 5 bases, 8 bases remained unmatched. Germline V gene lookup returns CDR1 SGHTA and CDR2 FQGNSA. The CDR3 runs to 16 residues. The variable domain in full, with the rest retrieved from reference TRBV7-2 and TRBJ2-3, is GAGVSQSPSNKVTEKGKDVELRCDPISGHTALYWYRQSLGQGLEFLIYFQGNSAPDKSGLPSDRFSAERTGGSVSTLTIQRTQQEDSAVYLCASSLFQRGDLDTQYFGPGTRLTVL.

The chain recombines TRBV5-1 with TRBJ2-3, with D possibly being TRBD1 or TRBD2 (6 bases each). Looked up from germline, CDR1 is SGHRS and CDR2 is YFSETQ. The CDR3 consists of 14 residues. V gave up 1 base and J gave up 4 bases, with 10 bases separating them. CDR3 region: CASSLMGGPDTQYF. Written as DNA, the CDR3 is TGCGCCAGCAGCTTGATGGGGGGCCCAGATACGCAGTATTTT.

The chain has TRBV7-2 and TRBJ1-1, with D perhaps matching TRBD1 (5 bases). The CDR3 spans 13 residues. Trimming left V 0 bases short and J 8 bases short, with 10 bases between. Germline V lookup: CDR1 SGHTA, CDR2 FQGNSA. The CDR3 region has the DNA TGTGCCAGCAGCTTAGCCGGCACAGGCGAAGCTTTCTTT. Its protein product is CASSLAGTGEAFF.

This chain connects TRBV12-5 to TRBJ2-5, with 9 bases identical to TRBD1. Germline V gene data show CDR1 as LGHNT and CDR2 as FRNRAP. CDR3 length: 16 amino acids. J lost 5 bases, V lost 4 bases, and 11 bases had no gene match. The CDR3 here is CASGSGTGQGLETQYF. CDR3 nucleotide sequence: TGTGCTAGTGGTTCGGGGACGGGACAGGGTTTGGAGACCCAGTACTTC.

This clonotype has a handful of counts. The chain recombines TRBV9 with TRBJ2-1; 9 bases match TRBD2. J lost 4 bases, V lost 0 bases, and 2 bases had no gene match. This CDR3 is 15 amino acids long. Germline values: CDR1 SGDLS, CDR2 YYNGEE. As DNA, the CDR3 is TGTGCCAGCAGCGTAGTGGCGGGGGGGTACAATGAGCAGTTCTTC. Translation gives CASSVVAGGYNEQFF.

The gene calls are TRBV7-2 and TRBJ2-3, with D unresolved. Germline V gene lookup returns CDR1 SGHTA and CDR2 FQGNSA. This CDR3 contains 12 residues. Between the trimmed V and J ends, which lost 3 bases and 6 bases, there was a span of 7 bases. The CDR3 nucleotides are TGTGCCAGCAGCTTTAGCCCGGATACGCAGTATTTT. Its translation is CASSFSPDTQYF.

A few counts support this clonotype. V gene TRBV7-2 combines with J gene TRBJ1-5; a weak D match, TRBD1 (6 bases). Germline CDR1 reads SGHTA; CDR2 reads FQGNSA. The CDR3 covers 14 residues. With 5 bases removed from V and 2 bases from J, the gap between germline ends came to 10 bases. In DNA, the CDR3 is TGTGCCAGCAGCCCGGACAGCCGCAATCAGCCCCAGCATTTT. Translated, it gives CASSPDSRNQPQHF.